These T cell receptor beta chains were read from a single sample in a study of long-term antiretroviral therapy in people with HIV. TCRdb keeps only in-frame clones here, not all; method: immunoSEQ multiplex PCR. The sample lists 25,000 to 35,000 clones, about 83% occurring once. This material consisted of unsorted PBMCs, taken 0.4 years after starting antiretroviral therapy. The receptors originated from a man aged 18-30 years with HIV. CDR3s include the opening cysteine and the closing phenylalanine or tryptophan. The D gene is left open where the match is weak. Clone size is shown for a subset of rows, as once, few, many or a class of expanded clone.

v_call	j_call	clone_size	d_call	cdr3_aa	cdr3_nt
TRBV15	TRBJ2-1	-	-	CATSRGVAEVSEQFF	TGTGCCACCAGCAGAGGGGTAGCGGAGGTGAGTGAGCAGTTCTTC
TRBV11-2	TRBJ2-7	-	TRBD1	CASSPPGTGKNEQYF	TGTGCCAGCAGCCCCCCCGGGACAGGGAAGAACGAGCAGTACTTC
TRBV4-1	TRBJ2-1	-	-	CASSPQSLRDTRNTEQFF	TGCGCCAGCAGCCCTCAATCCCTCCGGGACACCCGTAATACCGAGCAGTTCTTC
TRBV5-8	TRBJ2-7	-	-	CASSLAPGEAYEQYF	TGTGCCAGCAGCTTGGCCCCGGGAGAGGCCTACGAGCAGTACTTC
TRBV7-9	TRBJ2-5	-	-	CASSGRDEETQYF	TGTGCCAGCAGCGGTCGGGACGAGGAGACCCAGTACTTC
TRBV5-1	TRBJ1-1	-	-	CASSPTPSGNTEAFF	TGCGCCAGCAGCCCGACCCCCTCAGGGAACACTGAAGCTTTCTTT
TRBV9	TRBJ2-7	-	-	CASRDPRENEQYF	TGTGCCAGCAGGGACCCACGGGAGAACGAGCAGTACTTC
TRBV6-6	TRBJ1-6	-	TRBD1	CASTPRDRGTSPLHF	TGTGCCAGCACTCCCCGGGACAGGGGAACCTCACCCCTCCACTTT
TRBV7-6	TRBJ2-1	-	-	CASSQNSEQFF	TGTGCCAGCAGCCAGAATAGTGAGCAGTTCTTC
TRBV29-1	TRBJ2-5	-	-	CSATPGGGSETQYF	TGCAGCGCCACGCCGGGCGGCGGTAGCGAGACCCAGTACTTC
TRBV15	TRBJ1-5	-	-	CATSTYREKGNQPQHF	TGTGCCACCAGCACTTACAGGGAAAAAGGCAATCAGCCCCAGCATTTT
TRBV5-1	TRBJ2-1	-	TRBD1	CASSLGDREDNEQFF	TGCGCCAGCAGCTTGGGGGACAGGGAAGATAATGAGCAGTTCTTC
TRBV6-5	TRBJ2-1	-	-	CASRGRGTLNEQFF	TGTGCCAGCAGGGGCAGGGGGACTCTCAATGAGCAGTTCTTC
TRBV7-7	TRBJ1-5	-	-	CASSPFQPQHF	TGTGCCAGCAGCCCATTTCAGCCCCAGCATTTT
TRBV10-3	TRBJ1-5	-	-	CAISETHSNQPQHF	TGTGCCATCAGTGAGACCCACTCAAATCAGCCCCAGCATTTT
TRBV4-1	TRBJ2-5	-	TRBD2	CASSQGLAGLETQYF	TGCGCCAGCAGCCAGGGACTAGCGGGGCTGGAGACCCAGTACTTC
TRBV4-1	TRBJ2-4	-	-	CASSQVLPTGLDIQYF	TGCGCCAGCAGCCAGGTCTTGCCAACAGGGCTGGACATTCAGTACTTC
TRBV6-1	TRBJ1-1	once	-	CASSEGTRNTEAFF	TGTGCCAGCAGTGAAGGGACAAGGAACACTGAAGCTTTCTTT
TRBV27	TRBJ2-1	-	-	CASSFFRGDLFYNEQFF	TGTGCCAGCAGTTTTTTTAGAGGGGACTTATTTTACAATGAGCAGTTCTTC
TRBV5-1	TRBJ2-1	-	TRBD1	CASSPRRGTSVGFF	TGCGCCAGCAGCCCTCGCAGGGGGACCAGCGTGGGGTTCTTC
TRBV6-4	TRBJ2-1	-	TRBD1	CASSTGTGGIEQFF	TGTGCCAGCAGTACCGGGACAGGGGGCATTGAGCAGTTCTTC
TRBV5-4	TRBJ2-3	-	TRBD1	CASSLTPRQGSTDTQYF	TGTGCCAGCAGCTTGACCCCCCGACAGGGGAGCACAGATACGCAGTATTTT
TRBV7-2	TRBJ2-5	-	-	CASTLLGGLGETQYF	TGTGCCAGCACCCTCTTAGGGGGGCTCGGGGAGACCCAGTACTTC
TRBV7-9	TRBJ2-7	-	TRBD1	CASSWDRSYEQYF	TGTGCCAGCAGCTGGGACAGATCCTACGAGCAGTACTTC
TRBV29-1	TRBJ1-2	-	-	CSVEARQAGYTF	TGCAGCGTTGAGGCACGACAGGCGGGCTACACCTTC
TRBV7-6	TRBJ2-3	few	TRBD1	CASSPTGQGSADTQYF	TGTGCCAGCAGCCCAACGGGACAGGGGAGCGCAGATACGCAGTATTTT
TRBV6-6	TRBJ2-5	-	-	CASSYAHRETQYF	TGTGCCAGCAGTTACGCTCACAGAGAGACCCAGTACTTC
TRBV19	TRBJ2-6	-	-	CASSQTNEPGANVLTF	TGTGCCAGTAGTCAGACAAATGAGCCTGGGGCCAACGTCCTGACTTTC
TRBV27	TRBJ2-5	-	TRBD1	CASSLSGTGGETQYF	TGTGCCAGCAGTTTAAGTGGGACAGGAGGAGAGACCCAGTACTTC
TRBV5-8	TRBJ1-1	-	-	CASSFRYATSEAFF	TGTGCCAGCAGCTTTCGGTACGCGACTTCCGAAGCTTTCTTT
TRBV11-2	TRBJ1-2	-	-	CASSLGAGPNYGYTF	TGTGCCAGCAGCTTAGGTGCAGGACCTAACTATGGCTACACCTTC
TRBV5-6	TRBJ2-7	-	-	CASSLGAGHSYEQYF	TGTGCCAGCAGCTTGGGGGCAGGTCACTCCTACGAGCAGTACTTC
TRBV7-8	TRBJ1-1	-	-	CASSRQGTTLMNTEAFF	TGTGCCAGCAGCAGGCAGGGAACTACCCTAATGAACACTGAAGCTTTCTTT
TRBV4-1	TRBJ1-1	-	-	CASRDQNTEAFF	TGCGCCAGCAGGGACCAGAACACTGAAGCTTTCTTT
TRBV5-6	TRBJ2-1	-	-	CASRLAAGDNEQFF	TGTGCCAGCAGACTGGCGGCAGGGGACAATGAGCAGTTCTTC
TRBV9	TRBJ1-1	-	TRBD1	CASSATGTGDTEAFF	TGTGCCAGCAGCGCCACCGGGACAGGGGACACTGAAGCTTTCTTT
TRBV4-2	TRBJ2-5	-	TRBD2	CASSQLPTSGGPPQETQYF	TGTGCCAGCAGCCAACTCCCGACTAGCGGGGGGCCACCTCAAGAGACCCAGTACTTC
TRBV25-1	TRBJ1-4	-	-	CASSEFTGRATNEKLFF	TGTGCCAGCAGTGAATTTACAGGGAGGGCAACTAATGAAAAACTGTTTTTT
TRBV7-8	TRBJ2-3	-	-	CASSTEGGAADTQYF	TGTGCCAGCAGCACAGAGGGGGGTGCGGCAGATACGCAGTATTTT
TRBV27	TRBJ1-2	-	TRBD1	CASSWGQGNGYTF	TGTGCCAGCAGCTGGGGACAGGGTAATGGCTACACCTTC
TRBV21-1	TRBJ1-2	-	-	CASSKYPCGGANYGYTF	-
TRBV4-1	TRBJ2-1	-	-	CASSHLGLFQGEQFF	TGCGCCAGCAGCCACCTGGGACTTTTCCAGGGTGAGCAGTTCTTC